This TCR beta chain was obtained from a study of cytomegalovirus exposure and HLA in healthy donors. Healthy bone marrow donors made up the donors. PCR amplification relied on 60 Vbeta primers (plus 13 Jbeta primers). The protocol was immunoSEQ multiplex PCR, while the TCRdb copy is restricted to in-frame clones and leaves out a portion. The table has under 150,000 clones, more than 60% seen once. Germline CDR1 reads LNHDA; CDR2 reads SQIVND (reference sequence). Deletions cut 5 bases from V and 2 bases from J, with 9 bases between. The CDR3 sequence is 14 residues long. The TCR comes from a male donor in good health and CMV-seronegative. This chain connects TRBV19 to TRBJ1-4; tentatively, D is TRBD1 (5 bases). The specimen sequenced was PBMCs. This chain's CDR3 is CASSQTATNEKLFF. CDR3 DNA sequence: TGTGCCAGTAGTCAGACAGCCACTAATGAAAAACTGTTTTTT.